The present TCR beta chain was sequenced within a study of blood T cell repertoires in COVID-19. Study summary: Donors in the United States, Italy and Spain gave samples during acute or convalescent COVID-19. In each case, the material was cDNA or gDNA derived from T cells, B-cell-depleted T cells, or PBMCs.

Original processing notes: By means of reference gene primer amplification, nucleated cell counts were estimated. Method: immunoSEQ multiplex PCR; TCRdb's copy keeps in-frame clones and lacks some. V, J and clone size are those of that table, while D and trimming were read from the DNA. There are more than 200,000 clones in the sample; approximately 79% occur only once, and roughly 4.2% lies in the top ten. The CDR3 spans 16 residues. The V and J ends lost 5 bases and 2 bases, in that order; junction bases with no gene match: 6. Germline V gives CDR1 MNHEY, CDR2 SMNVEV (reference sequence). V and J are TRBV27 and TRBJ1-6; 7 nucleotides align to TRBD1. The sample comprised peripheral blood. This TCR derives from a woman aged 40 to 50 with active or convalescent COVID-19. The DNA for the CDR3 is TGTGCCAGCAGTCCGACAGGGAAGGCCTATAATTCACCCCTCCACTTT. Amino acid sequence: CASSPTGKAYNSPLHF.